This TCR beta chain was documented in a study of T cells in Graves' hyperthyroidism and ophthalmopathy. Whole-study results and caveats: Ophthalmopathy and stable hyperthyroidism were separated by a 13 V-J model. Peripheral blood also featured most of the thyroid clonotypes expanded above 0.001.

Worth noting for this clonotype: Its antigen is unidentified.

There were TCR beta CDR3 regions amplified from RNA transcripts. Carried out on the TCR CDR3, a first-round RT-PCR used the HTBI primer set. TCRdb reprocessed the multiplex PCR reads with MiXCR, giving one entry per CDR3 protein. The sample consists of 75,000 to 100,000 distinct CDR3 sequences, roughly half of them appearing once. Germline V lookup: CDR1 SEHNR, CDR2 FQNEAQ (reference sequence). V shed 3 bases and J shed 11 bases, with 14 bases lying between them. The CDR3 is made up of 14 amino acids. This chain uses TRBV7-9 with TRBJ2-6, with a tentative D call TRBD2 (5 bases). The TCR originated in a woman aged 40-49 years with Graves' hyperthyroidism. The sample consisted of blood. DNA for the CDR3: TGTGCCAGCAGCTTGGACTGGGGTTCCTACGTCCTGACTTTC. This translates into CASSLDWGSYVLTF.